The present T cell receptor beta chain was sequenced within a study of T cells in Graves' hyperthyroidism and ophthalmopathy. Study at large: Peripheral blood sampling occurred at initial diagnosis, before any treatment. Study-wide findings and caveats: The majority of expanded thyroid clonotypes above 0.001 also appeared in blood. Ophthalmopathy, which appeared later, was predicted by the model a median roughly 6.6 months before onset.

Looked up from germline, CDR1 is GTSNPN and CDR2 is SVGIG (reference sequence). CDR3 length: 13 amino acids. Trimming cost V 5 bases and J 6 bases, with 15 bases left between them. The TCR beta CDR3 regions underwent amplification using RNA transcripts as the source. RT-PCR in the first round (using the HTBI primer set) targeted the TCR CDR3. TCRdb re-called the multiplex PCR reads through MiXCR, storing one row per CDR3 protein. The data show about 300,000 distinct CDR3 sequences, roughly 19% seen once. The sample holds many counts of this clonotype. Antigen unknown. V usage is TRBV30 and J usage is TRBJ2-3; tentatively, D is TRBD1 or TRBD2 (5 bases each). Material for sequencing was blood. This clonotype was sampled from a man aged 45-65 years with Graves' ophthalmopathy. This chain's CDR3 is CAWSPGPRDTQYF. The CDR3 nucleotides read TGTGCCTGGTCCCCGGGACCTCGGGATACGCAGTATTTT. The full variable domain, its missing parts supplied by reference TRBV30 and TRBJ2-3, is SQTIHQWPATLVQPVGSPLSLECTVEGTSNPNLYWYRQAAGRGLQLLFYSVGIGQISSEVPQNLSASRPQDRQFILSSKKLLLSDSGFYLCAWSPGPRDTQYFGPGTRLTVL.